The sequence of this T cell receptor (beta chain) was determined in a study of cytomegalovirus exposure and HLA in healthy donors. Both 60 Vbeta primers and 13 Jbeta primers went into the PCR. Original analysis: In a later analysis, 80 million or so unique TCR beta chains included roughly 11 million shared by two or more donors. The data were produced by immunoSEQ multiplex PCR, yet TCRdb's version contains in-frame clones alone and is incomplete. V, J and clone size reflect that table, while D and trimming were determined from the DNA. Its clone listing holds 68,000 or so clones. V lost 5 bases, J lost 2 bases, and 13 bases stayed unmatched. CDR3 size: 19 residues. Germline lookup yields CDR1 MDHEN and CDR2 SYDVKM. Points on this clone: Its antigen is still unknown.

General study points: On later analysis, the bulk of CMV-associated TCR beta chains appeared to be HLA-restricted.

The chain couples TRBV28 to TRBJ1-5; TRBD1 agrees at 12 bases. This sequence originates from a female donor in good health and CMV-seropositive. The specimen was PBMCs. Here the CDR3 DNA reads TGTGCCAGCAGTCCCACCGGGACAGGGGGCGTGGGGGGCAATCAGCCCCAGCATTTT. Its translation is CASSPTGTGGVGGNQPQHF.